The 28 T cell receptor beta chains below all came from one sample that was sequenced in a study of vaccination and CD4 T cells after COVID-19. A single record per CDR3 protein comes from TCRdb applying MiXCR to the PCR reads. The table lists approximately 20,000 distinct CDR3 sequences, roughly 64% of them singletons. The source material was CD4+ T cells from blood, sampled before SARS-CoV-2 vaccination. The receptors shown here come from a human donor who had recovered from COVID-19.

This clonotype was picked up a small number of times. This chain connects TRBV6-1 to TRBJ1-1, with TRBD1 as a possible D gene (6 bases). The germline V and J ends were trimmed by 4 bases and 3 bases, with 9 bases remaining between them. The germline V gene has CDR1 MNHNS and CDR2 SASEGT. The CDR3 sequence is 13 residues long. DNA for the CDR3: TGTGCCAGCAGTGTGGGGGCACACACTGAAGCTTTCTTT. Its protein product is CASSVGAHTEAFF.

This chain's CDR3 is CASSLDITDTQYF. CDR3 nucleotide sequence: TGTGCCAGCAGCTTAGATATCACAGATACGCAGTATTTT. This chain joins TRBV11-2 and TRBJ2-3, with D unresolved. The germline gives CDR1 SGHAT, CDR2 FQNNGV. The V and J ends lost 0 bases and 2 bases respectively, with 3 bases between them. CDR3 length: 13 residues.

Within the sample, this clonotype is medium-sized. The chain is built from TRBV7-9 and TRBJ1-6, with D perhaps TRBD1 (5 bases). The CDR3 consists of 15 residues. Germline-derived CDR1 and CDR2 are SEHNR and FQNEAQ (reference sequence). Between the trimmed V and J ends, which lost 5 bases and 5 bases, there was a span of 13 bases. The CDR3 nucleotides read TGTGCCAGCAGCCCTCTTTCAGGGAATAATTCACCCCTCCACTTT. The encoded protein is CASSPLSGNNSPLHF.

The chain uses TRBV20-1 and TRBJ2-4, with D possibly matching TRBD1 (6 bases). The CDR3 runs 12 residues. The germline V gene has CDR1 DFQATT and CDR2 SNEGSKA (reference sequence). The CDR3 DNA reads as TGCGGATTTTGGACAGTCGAAAACATTCAGTACTTC. Amino acid sequence: CGFWTVENIQYF.

The chain uses TRBV6-1 and TRBJ1-2, with D uncertain. This CDR3 comprises 14 residues. Looked up from germline, CDR1 is MNHNS and CDR2 is SASEGT. V shed 6 bases and J shed 7 bases, with 18 bases lying between them. The CDR3 coding sequence is TGTGCCAGCAGGCGGCCTCAAGCCACGGGTGGCTACACCTTC. The encoded protein is CASRRPQATGGYTF.

The chain uses TRBV5-1 and TRBJ2-5, with TRBD1 as a possible D gene (5 bases). The CDR3 has 15 residues. Trimming cost V 2 bases and J 1 base, with 12 bases left between them. CDR1 is SGHRS, CDR2 YFSETQ, per germline. The CDR3 DNA is TGCGCCAGCAGCTTTCAGGGTGCCCCCCAAGAGACCCAGTACTTC. It yields the protein CASSFQGAPQETQYF.

The chain links TRBV28 to TRBJ1-5, with a weak D call TRBD1 (6 bases). V was cut by 5 bases and J by 4 bases, with 12 bases left in between. Germline-derived CDR1 and CDR2 are MDHEN and SYDVKM. CDR3 length: 14 amino acids. The CDR3 DNA reads as TGTGCCAGCAGTATCCGGGACACGAATCAGCCCCAGCATTTT. It specifies CASSIRDTNQPQHF.

The V call is TRBV20-1, the J call TRBJ1-6, with D perhaps TRBD1 (5 bases). V was pared by 5 bases and J by 8 bases, with 19 bases between. The CDR3 consists of 15 residues. In germline, CDR1 is DFQATT, CDR2 SNEGSKA (reference sequence). The CDR3 loop is CSAPAGAPLYSPLHF. Written as DNA, the CDR3 is TGCAGTGCTCCTGCCGGGGCGCCGTTGTATTCACCCCTCCACTTT.

J is TRBJ1-6 and V is TRBV28, with D perhaps matching TRBD1 (5 bases). Trimming shortened V by 4 bases and J by 10 bases, and 14 bases separated the two germline ends. This CDR3 region has 14 residues. Germline V gene data show CDR1 as MDHEN and CDR2 as SYDVKM. The CDR3 region is CASSSTATGSPLHF. The CDR3 bases are TGTGCCAGCAGTTCGACAGCGACGGGATCACCCCTCCACTTT. Looking up the rest from reference TRBV28 and TRBJ1-6 gives the full variable domain: DVKVTQSSRYLVKRTGEKVFLECVQDMDHENMFWYRQDPGLGLRLIYFSYDVKMKEKGDIPEGYSVSREKKERFSLILESASTNQTSMYLCASSSTATGSPLHFGNGTRLTVT.

The chain recombines TRBV21-1 with TRBJ2-7; TRBD1 is the table's D call and was not checked against the DNA. TRBV21-1 is a documented pseudogene. The CDR3 runs 15 residues. The CDR3 loop reads CASSSRTGVSYEQYF. The CDR3 bases are TGTGCCAGCAGCTCTCGGACGGGGGTCTCCTACGAGCAGTACTTC.

The gene calls are TRBV2 and TRBJ2-2; perhaps TRBD2 as D (6 bases). From germline, CDR1 is SNHLY and CDR2 FYNNEI. The CDR3 runs 12 residues. V shed 6 bases and J shed 7 bases, with 9 bases lying between them. Here the CDR3 DNA reads TGTGCCAGCAGGAGACTAGGCGGGGAGCTGTTTTTT. It is translated as CASRRLGGELFF.

The V gene is TRBV28, the J gene TRBJ1-3, with D possibly matching TRBD1 (5 bases). From germline, CDR1 is MDHEN and CDR2 SYDVKM. This CDR3 is 15 amino acids long. The V and J ends lost 3 bases and 0 bases respectively, with 9 bases between them. CDR3 sequence reads: CASSLGGGSGNTIYF. The CDR3 DNA is TGTGCCAGCAGTTTGGGGGGGGGCTCTGGAAACACCATATATTTT.

The CDR3 sequence is CASRRTGELFF. The CDR3 nucleotides read TGTGCCAGCCGGAGGACCGGGGAGCTGTTTTTT. This chain links TRBV12-3 or TRBV12-4 with TRBJ2-2, with D tentatively TRBD2 (5 bases). Deletions cut 8 bases from V and 5 bases from J, with 6 bases between. CDR3 length: 11 residues.

J is TRBJ2-2 and V is TRBV11-1; TRBD2 aligns across 7 bases. Trimming at V came to 5 bases and at J to 5 bases, leaving 5 bases not matched to a gene. In germline, CDR1 is SGHAT, CDR2 FQDESV (reference sequence). This CDR3 is 14 amino acids long. CDR3 amino acids: CASSISGETGELFF. In nucleotides, the CDR3 is TGTGCCAGCAGCATAAGCGGGGAAACCGGGGAGCTGTTTTTT.

This clonotype has just a few counts. The chain joins TRBV10-3 to TRBJ2-5; TRBD2 matches 13 bases. Trimming removed 6 bases from V and 3 bases from J; junction bases left unmatched: 13. Germline values: CDR1 ENHRY, CDR2 SYGVKD. The CDR3 loop spans 18 amino acids. The CDR3: CAISVGTMGTSGKETQYF. The CDR3 DNA reads TGTGCCATCAGCGTCGGGACTATGGGGACTAGCGGGAAAGAGACCCAGTACTTC.

This clonotype was counted only a few times. This chain uses TRBV7-9 with TRBJ1-3, with D possibly matching TRBD1 (6 bases). The germline V gene encodes CDR1 SEHNR and CDR2 FQNEAQ (reference sequence). V dropped 4 bases and J dropped 0 bases, with 10 bases sitting between them. This CDR3 region has 15 residues. The CDR3 region has the DNA TGTGCCAGCAGCTCACAGGGAATCTCTGGAAACACCATATATTTT. It is translated as CASSSQGISGNTIYF.

The chain joins TRBV28 to TRBJ2-3; 11 bases map to TRBD2. Trimming removed 5 bases from V and 0 bases from J; junction bases left unmatched: 7. The germline gives CDR1 MDHEN, CDR2 SYDVKM. This CDR3 has 17 residues. The CDR3 protein is CASSPETSGTSTDTQYF. CDR3 nucleotides: TGTGCCAGCAGTCCCGAGACTAGCGGGACTAGCACAGATACGCAGTATTTT.

V usage is TRBV28 and J usage is TRBJ1-2; 8 nucleotides align to TRBD1. CDR1 and CDR2 from the germline V gene are MDHEN and SYDVKM. The V segment lost 5 bases and the J segment 8 bases; nucleotides outside the gene matches: 4. This CDR3 is built from 12 residues. Here the CDR3 reads CASSQGARGYTF. The CDR3 DNA reads TGTGCCAGCAGTCAGGGGGCGCGGGGCTACACCTTC.

This clonotype was observed a few times. This chain uses TRBV7-8 with TRBJ2-1, with TRBD2 identical over 9 bases. Germline V gene sequence: CDR1 SGHVS, CDR2 FQNEAQ. The CDR3 contains 15 residues. V lost 1 base, J lost 6 bases, and 4 bases stayed unmatched. The CDR3 here is CASSLVGGRVNEQFF. The CDR3 bases are TGTGCCAGCAGCTTAGTGGGCGGGAGGGTCAATGAGCAGTTCTTC.

The chain links TRBV30 to TRBJ1-6, with unresolved D. CDR1 and CDR2 (germline): GTSNPN, SVGIG (reference sequence). There are 12 residues in the CDR3. V lost 0 bases, J lost 7 bases, and 4 bases lay in between. For the CDR3, the DNA is TGTGCCTGGAGTGTATTAAATTCACCCCTCCACTTT. Translation gives CAWSVLNSPLHF.

V and J are TRBV20-1 and TRBJ2-5; D is possibly TRBD2 (5 bases). The germline gives CDR1 DFQATT, CDR2 SNEGSKA (reference sequence). Between the trimmed V and J ends, which lost 0 bases and 2 bases, there was a span of 10 bases. The CDR3 is 14 residues long. The CDR3 DNA reads TGCAGTGCTAGAGATGGAGGCATTCAAGAGACCCAGTACTTC. It translates to CSARDGGIQETQYF.

The rearrangement links TRBV29-1 to TRBJ1-2, with D maybe TRBD1 (6 bases). Germline CDR1 reads SQVTM; CDR2 reads ANQGSEA. This CDR3 contains 13 residues. The germline V and J ends were trimmed by 7 bases and 2 bases, with 14 bases remaining between them. For the CDR3, the DNA is TGCAGCGCCGGGGGCGCAGGCAACTATGGCTACACCTTC. Encoded protein: CSAGGAGNYGYTF. Using reference TRBV29-1 and TRBJ1-2 for the parts outside the CDR3, the full variable domain is SAVISQKPSRDICQRGTSLTIQCQVDSQVTMMFWYRQQPGQSLTLIATANQGSEATYESGFVIDKFPISRPNLTFSTLTVSNMSPEDSSIYLCSAGGAGNYGYTFGSGTRLTVV.

This rearrangement joins TRBV20-1 to TRBJ2-3, with TRBD2 matching over 14 bases. Germline V gene lookup returns CDR1 DFQATT and CDR2 SNEGSKA (reference sequence). Trimming cost V 1 base and J 7 bases; bases outside gene matches: 4. The CDR3 extends over 15 amino acids. The CDR3 bases are TGCAGTGCTAGAGGACTAGCGGGAGGGCCGAATACGCAGTATTTT. Translating it yields CSARGLAGGPNTQYF.

This rearrangement joins TRBV27 to TRBJ2-1, with a possible D match to TRBD2 (6 bases). Trimming took 5 bases from V and 15 from J, leaving 17 bases between them. The CDR3 consists of 12 residues. Germline V gives CDR1 MNHEY, CDR2 SMNVEV (reference sequence). The CDR3 bases are TGTGCCAGCAGTGAGACTAGTAATAAACCGTTCTTC. As protein: CASSETSNKPFF.

CDR3 residues: CAISEYTAGAGANVLTF. CDR3 DNA sequence: TGTGCCATCAGTGAGTATACGGCAGGTGCTGGGGCCAACGTCCTGACTTTC. The chain employs TRBV10-3 and TRBJ2-6; D is ambiguous. V lost 1 base and J lost 2, with 12 bases in between. Germline CDR1 ENHRY, CDR2 SYGVKD. The CDR3 extends over 17 amino acids.

This chain links TRBV20-1 with TRBJ2-2, with D hard to call. CDR3 size: 13 residues. The V end was cut by 0 bases, the J end by 4 bases, with 6 bases between. Per germline, CDR1 DFQATT and CDR2 SNEGSKA (reference sequence). The CDR3 is CSARDSATGELFF. Here the CDR3 DNA reads TGCAGTGCTAGAGATTCAGCCACCGGGGAGCTGTTTTTT.

The chain joins TRBV20-1 to TRBJ2-5; 8 nucleotides match TRBD1. There are 15 residues in the CDR3. The V and J ends lost 3 bases and 9 bases, in that order; junction bases with no gene match: 15. Germline V gives CDR1 DFQATT, CDR2 SNEGSKA (reference sequence). In DNA, the CDR3 is TGCAGTGCTAGTCCAGGACAGGGATTAACTTTGGCCCAGTACTTC. This encodes CSASPGQGLTLAQYF.

This sequence joins TRBV6-2 or TRBV6-3 and TRBJ2-2; possible D gene TRBD1, 6 bases. Looked up from germline, CDR1 is MNHEY and CDR2 is SVGEGT. V lost 4 bases and J 0 bases, leaving 9 bases between the germline ends. CDR3 length equals 15 residues. For the CDR3, the DNA is TGTGCCAGCAGTTGGACAGCGGCGAACACCGGGGAGCTGTTTTTT. This codes for CASSWTAANTGELFF.